The source of this TCR beta chain is a study of cytomegalovirus exposure and HLA in healthy donors. Per the germline V gene, CDR1 is LNHDA and CDR2 is SQIVND (reference sequence). This CDR3 spans 14 amino acids. V was trimmed by 3 bases and J by 6 bases, leaving 14 bases between them. Use of 60 Vbeta and 13 Jbeta primers characterized the PCR. Measured with immunoSEQ multiplex PCR; TCRdb has only the in-frame clones, and not every one. This sample has about 120,000 clones; more than 15% occur once, and the top ten carry 2.5% to 3%. Overall study findings and caveats: Association of a missense DCLRE1C variant with TCR beta V- and J-gene trimming was reported in a later analysis. The authors reported that TCR beta sequences could predict HLA-A and HLA-B alleles. These predictions were accurate for most subjects in the first cohort.

On this clone: Its specificity is unknown.

Sequenced input: PBMCs. This receptor was taken from a female donor in good health and CMV-seropositive. The J gene is TRBJ1-2, the V gene TRBV19; TRBD1 might be the D (5 bases). CDR3 nucleotides: TGTGCCAGTAGTATTGAATCGGGGGACGATGGCTACACCTTC. Residues: CASSIESGDDGYTF.